Below, 6 T cell receptor beta chains from the same sample are listed, as sequenced in a study of blood T cell repertoires in COVID-19. TCRdb's copy holds only in-frame clones and misses some; the assay was immunoSEQ multiplex PCR. The sample carries 100,000 to 150,000 clones, around 85% recorded once. The specimen was peripheral blood. The receptors originated from a man aged 25-45 years with COVID-19, enrolled during active disease.

V gene TRBV27 combines with J gene TRBJ2-2, with D possibly being TRBD2 (5 bases). The germline CDR1 and CDR2 sequences are MNHEY and SMNVEV (reference sequence). V dropped 4 bases and J dropped 6 bases, with 9 bases sitting between them. The CDR3 totals 13 residues. This chain's CDR3 is CASSYLRAGELFF. The CDR3 coding sequence is TGTGCCAGCAGTTATTTGAGGGCCGGGGAGCTGTTTTTT.

This clone was found a few times. V and J are TRBV11-2 and TRBJ1-3, with 7 bases identical to TRBD1. V shed 7 bases, J shed 2 bases, and the junction held 8 bases outside the gene matches. This CDR3 comprises 15 residues. Germline V gene lookup returns CDR1 SGHAT and CDR2 FQNNGV. The DNA for the CDR3 is TGTGCCAGCATCCAGACAGGGCGGACTGGAAACACCATATATTTT. Protein: CASIQTGRTGNTIYF.

This sequence joins TRBV19 and TRBJ2-1; TRBD1 aligns across 8 bases. Germline V lookup: CDR1 LNHDA, CDR2 SQIVND (reference sequence). The CDR3 consists of 14 residues. V gave up 6 bases and J gave up 15 bases; unmatched junction bases: 16. CDR3 sequence reads: CASRRLGQGYELFF. CDR3 coding DNA: TGTGCCAGTAGAAGGCTAGGACAGGGTTACGAGTTGTTCTTC.

V gene TRBV5-1 combines with J gene TRBJ2-5, with 11 bases fitting TRBD2. After removal of 1 base from V and 6 bases from J, the junction contained 8 bases not matched to a gene. The V gene's germline CDR1 is SGHRS and CDR2 YFSETQ. The CDR3 extends over 16 amino acids. The CDR3 nucleotides are TGCGCCAGCAGCTTGACTAGCGGGGGCCTGGGGCAGACCCAGTACTTC. Its translation is CASSLTSGGLGQTQYF.

This rearrangement joins TRBV29-1 to TRBJ2-7, with 8 bases lining up with TRBD1. This CDR3 contains 19 residues. CDR1 SQVTM and CDR2 ANQGSEA come from the germline V gene. V was pared by 0 bases and J by 3 bases, with 19 bases of the junction left unmatched. The CDR3 region is CSVEEPGKGDRSTIYEQYF. CDR3 DNA sequence: TGCAGCGTTGAAGAGCCCGGGAAAGGGGACAGGAGCACCATCTACGAGCAGTACTTC.

This clone was found a few times. V and J are TRBV5-4 and TRBJ2-7; 12 bases match TRBD2. The length of the CDR3 is 16 residues. Germline V gives CDR1 SGHNT, CDR2 YYREEE (reference sequence). The V gene end was trimmed by 4 bases and the J gene end by 3 bases; junction bases not matched to a gene: 8. This chain's CDR3 is CASSKGGLAGNYEQYF. The CDR3 nucleotides read TGTGCCAGCAGCAAAGGAGGACTAGCGGGGAACTACGAGCAGTACTTC.